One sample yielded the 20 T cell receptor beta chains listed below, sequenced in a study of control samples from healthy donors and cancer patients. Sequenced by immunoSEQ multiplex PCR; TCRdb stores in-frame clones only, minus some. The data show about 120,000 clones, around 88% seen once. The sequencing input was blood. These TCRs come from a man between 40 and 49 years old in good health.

The DNA of the CDR3 is TGCGCCAGCAGCGCCGTAGCCGGGACAGATAATGAGCAGTTCTTC. Translating gives CASSAVAGTDNEQFF. The gene calls are TRBV5-1 and TRBJ2-1; TRBD1 aligns across 7 bases. From germline, CDR1 is SGHRS and CDR2 YFSETQ. This CDR3 is 15 amino acids long. The junction had 11 bases not matched to a gene; V was cut back by 4 bases and J by 7 bases. The whole variable domain, filled in from reference TRBV5-1 and TRBJ2-1, reads KAGVTQTPRYLIKTRGQQVTLSCSPISGHRSVSWYQQTPGQGLQFLFEYFSETQRNKGNFPGRFSGRQFSNSRSEMNVSTLELGDSALYLCASSAVAGTDNEQFFGPGTRLTVL.

This chain's CDR3 is CASSLAGPHSNQPQHF. The CDR3 coding sequence is TGTGCCAGCAGCTTAGCGGGACCCCATAGCAATCAGCCCCAGCATTTT. The chain combines TRBV7-2 with TRBJ1-5; possible D gene TRBD1, 5 bases. This CDR3 is built from 16 residues. V was clipped by 0 bases and J by 0 bases, with 9 bases between them. CDR1 is SGHTA and CDR2 is FQGNSA in the germline V gene.

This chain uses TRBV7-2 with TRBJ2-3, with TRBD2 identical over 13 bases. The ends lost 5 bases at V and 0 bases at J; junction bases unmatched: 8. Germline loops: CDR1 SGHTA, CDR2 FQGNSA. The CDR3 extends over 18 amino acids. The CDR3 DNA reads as TGTGCCAGCAGCGTCACGACTAGCGGGGGGTACAGCACAGATACGCAGTATTTT. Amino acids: CASSVTTSGGYSTDTQYF.

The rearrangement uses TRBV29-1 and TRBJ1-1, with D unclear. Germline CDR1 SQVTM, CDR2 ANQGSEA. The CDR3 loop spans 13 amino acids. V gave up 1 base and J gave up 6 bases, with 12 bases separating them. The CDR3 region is CSVEGEGVAEAFF. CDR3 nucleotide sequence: TGCAGCGTTGAAGGGGAGGGTGTCGCTGAAGCTTTCTTT. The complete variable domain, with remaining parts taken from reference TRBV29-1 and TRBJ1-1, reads SAVISQKPSRDICQRGTSLTIQCQVDSQVTMMFWYRQQPGQSLTLIATANQGSEATYESGFVIDKFPISRPNLTFSTLTVSNMSPEDSSIYLCSVEGEGVAEAFFGQGTRLTVV.

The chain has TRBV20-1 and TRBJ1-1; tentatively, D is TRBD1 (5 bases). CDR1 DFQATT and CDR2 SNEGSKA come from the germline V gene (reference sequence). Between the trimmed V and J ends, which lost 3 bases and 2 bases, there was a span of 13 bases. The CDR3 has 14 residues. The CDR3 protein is CSASGWGKNTEAFF. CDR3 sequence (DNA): TGCAGTGCTAGTGGCTGGGGGAAAAACACTGAAGCTTTCTTT.

For the CDR3, the DNA is TGTGCCAGCGGCAGGGGGGATTACGAGCAGTACTTC. This sequence encodes CASGRGDYEQYF. The chain combines TRBV3-1 (or the pseudogene TRBV3-2) with TRBJ2-7; possibly TRBD1 for D (7 bases). The CDR3 spans 12 residues. Between the trimmed V and J ends, which lost 8 bases and 4 bases, there was a span of 12 bases. The germline CDR1 and CDR2 sequences are LGHDT and YNNKEL (reference sequence).

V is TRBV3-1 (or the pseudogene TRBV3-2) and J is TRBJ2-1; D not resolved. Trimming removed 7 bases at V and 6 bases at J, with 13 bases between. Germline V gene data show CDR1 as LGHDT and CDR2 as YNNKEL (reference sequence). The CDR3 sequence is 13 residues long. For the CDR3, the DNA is TGTGCCAGCACCTCCCGGTCCGGCAATGAGCAGTTCTTC. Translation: CASTSRSGNEQFF.

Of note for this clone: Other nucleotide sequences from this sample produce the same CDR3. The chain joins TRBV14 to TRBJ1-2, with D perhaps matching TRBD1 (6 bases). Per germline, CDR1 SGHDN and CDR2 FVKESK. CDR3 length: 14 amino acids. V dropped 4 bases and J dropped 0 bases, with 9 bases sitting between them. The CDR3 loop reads CASSRDIANYGYTF. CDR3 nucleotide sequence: TGTGCCAGCAGCCGGGACATTGCTAACTATGGCTACACCTTC. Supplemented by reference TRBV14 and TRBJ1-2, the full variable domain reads EAGVTQFPSHSVIEKGQTVTLRCDPISGHDNLYWYRRVMGKEIKFLLHFVKESKQDESGMPNNRFLAERTGGTYSTLKVQPAELEDSGVYFCASSRDIANYGYTFGSGTRLTVV.

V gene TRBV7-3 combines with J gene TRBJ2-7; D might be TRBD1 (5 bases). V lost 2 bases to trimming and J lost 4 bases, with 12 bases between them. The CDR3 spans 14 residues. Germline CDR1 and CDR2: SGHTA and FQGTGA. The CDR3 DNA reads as TGTGCCAGCAGCTTATCTGACAGACATTACGAGCAGTACTTC. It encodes CASSLSDRHYEQYF.

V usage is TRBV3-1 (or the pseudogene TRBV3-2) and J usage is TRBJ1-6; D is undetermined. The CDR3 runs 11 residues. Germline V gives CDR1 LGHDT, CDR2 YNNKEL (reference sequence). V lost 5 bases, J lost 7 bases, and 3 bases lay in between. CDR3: CASSANSPLHF. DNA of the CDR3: TGTGCCAGCAGCGCCAATTCACCCCTCCACTTT.

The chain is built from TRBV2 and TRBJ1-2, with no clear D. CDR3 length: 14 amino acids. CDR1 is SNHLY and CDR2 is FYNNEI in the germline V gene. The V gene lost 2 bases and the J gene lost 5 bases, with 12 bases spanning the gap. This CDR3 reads CASSEWASSYGYTF. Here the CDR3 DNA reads TGTGCCAGCAGTGAATGGGCTTCGAGTTATGGCTACACCTTC.

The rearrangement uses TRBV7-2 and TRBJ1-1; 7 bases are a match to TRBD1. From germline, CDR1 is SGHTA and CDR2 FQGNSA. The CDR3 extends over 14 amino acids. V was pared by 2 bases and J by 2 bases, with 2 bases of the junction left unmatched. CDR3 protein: CASSLTGVNTEAFF. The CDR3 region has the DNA TGTGCCAGCAGCTTAACAGGGGTCAACACTGAAGCTTTCTTT.

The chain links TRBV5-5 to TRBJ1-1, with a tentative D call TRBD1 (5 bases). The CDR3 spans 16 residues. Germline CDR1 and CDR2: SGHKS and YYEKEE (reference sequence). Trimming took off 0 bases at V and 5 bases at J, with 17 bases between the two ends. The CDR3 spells CASSLAAGGLGTEAFF. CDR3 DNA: TGTGCCAGCAGCTTGGCAGCGGGGGGACTGGGTACTGAAGCTTTCTTT.

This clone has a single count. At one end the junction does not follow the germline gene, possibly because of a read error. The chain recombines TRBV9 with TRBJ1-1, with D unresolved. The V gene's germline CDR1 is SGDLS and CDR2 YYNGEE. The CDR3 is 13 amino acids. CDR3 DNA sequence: TGTGCCAGCAACGTAGCGCAGTTCACTGAAGCTTTCTTT. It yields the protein CASNVAQFTEAFF.

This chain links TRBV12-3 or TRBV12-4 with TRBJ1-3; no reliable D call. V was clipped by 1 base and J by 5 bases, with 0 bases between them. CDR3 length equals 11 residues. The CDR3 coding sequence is TGTGCCAGCAGTTTAGGAAACACCATATATTTT. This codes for CASSLGNTIYF.

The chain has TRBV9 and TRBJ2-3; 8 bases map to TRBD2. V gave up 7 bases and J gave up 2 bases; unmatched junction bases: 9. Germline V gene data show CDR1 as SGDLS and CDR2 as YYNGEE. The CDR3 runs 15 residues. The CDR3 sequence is CASVGGAGNTDTQYF. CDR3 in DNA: TGTGCCAGCGTCGGGGGGGCCGGAAACACAGATACGCAGTATTTT.

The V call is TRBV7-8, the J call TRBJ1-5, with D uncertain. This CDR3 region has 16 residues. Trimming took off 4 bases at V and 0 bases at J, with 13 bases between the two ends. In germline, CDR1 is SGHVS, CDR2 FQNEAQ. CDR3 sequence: CASSSGDIHSNQPQHF. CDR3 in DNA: TGTGCCAGCAGCTCAGGAGACATTCATAGCAATCAGCCCCAGCATTTT.

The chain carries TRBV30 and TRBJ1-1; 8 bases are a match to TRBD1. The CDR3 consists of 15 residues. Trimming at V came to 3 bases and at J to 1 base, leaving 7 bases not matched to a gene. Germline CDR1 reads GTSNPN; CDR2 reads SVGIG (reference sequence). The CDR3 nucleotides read TGTGCCTGGAGGGGACAGGTCCATGGGAACACTGAAGCTTTCTTT. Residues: CAWRGQVHGNTEAFF.

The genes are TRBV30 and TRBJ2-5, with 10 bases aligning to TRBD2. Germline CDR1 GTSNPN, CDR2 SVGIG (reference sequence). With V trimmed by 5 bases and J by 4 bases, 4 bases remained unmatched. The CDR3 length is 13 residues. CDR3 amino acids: CAWGGLASETQYF. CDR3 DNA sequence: TGTGCCTGGGGGGGACTAGCGTCAGAGACCCAGTACTTC.

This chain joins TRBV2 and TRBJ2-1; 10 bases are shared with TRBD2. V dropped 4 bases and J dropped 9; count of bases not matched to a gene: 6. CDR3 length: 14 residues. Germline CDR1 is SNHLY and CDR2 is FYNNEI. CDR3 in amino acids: CASSVAGGSFEQFF. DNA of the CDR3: TGTGCCAGCAGTGTAGCGGGGGGATCGTTTGAGCAGTTCTTC.